This T cell receptor (beta chain) derives from a study of shared clonotypes between healthy human individuals. A deep-level run was used for the assay. Genomic DNA of every subset was divided equally among multiple immunoSEQ plates. Profiling relied on immunoSEQ multiplex PCR, and the TCRdb table lists in-frame clones only, not all of them. The sample includes around 1.5 million clones, 98% of them seen just once. Germline lookup yields CDR1 MDHEN and CDR2 SYDVKM. V dropped 10 bases and J dropped 5; count of bases not matched to a gene: 5. The CDR3 spans 12 residues. The study separated CD4+ cells into CD45RA+ naive and CD45RA-negative memory subsets.

This clonotype was obtained from a man younger than 40 in good health. The chain has TRBV28 and TRBJ2-7, with 10 bases matching TRBD2. What was sequenced was naive CD4+ T cells sorted from blood. The sample's subset: CD45RA+ positively selected. As DNA, the CDR3 is TGTGCCATCAGCGGGAGGGCCGACGAGCAGTACTTC. This gives the protein CAISGRADEQYF.